The rows below give T cell receptor beta chains drawn from one sample of a study of blood T cell repertoires in COVID-19. The table came from immunoSEQ multiplex PCR; TCRdb's copy has only in-frame clones and leaves some out. This sample has 150,000 to 200,000 clones; around 87% occur once, and the top ten carry nearly 2.5%. The sequenced sample was peripheral blood. Receptors originate from a man aged 35 to 55 with active or convalescent COVID-19. Each CDR3 is given with its conserved first and last residue. Fields, in order: clone size, V gene, J gene, CDR3 protein. Clone size is stated in some rows and not others, as once, few, many or a class when expanded.

abundance: once; v_gene: TRBV3-1/TRBV3-2; j_gene: TRBJ2-5; CDR3aa: CASSATPLAGHQETQYF
abundance: .; v_gene: TRBV30; j_gene: TRBJ2-1; CDR3aa: CAWSVRDLLFF
abundance: few; v_gene: TRBV10-3; j_gene: TRBJ1-2; CDR3aa: CATTIPGTGHGWAGYTF
abundance: .; v_gene: TRBV19; j_gene: TRBJ1-1; CDR3aa: CASSIANMNTEAFF
abundance: .; v_gene: TRBV2; j_gene: TRBJ2-1; CDR3aa: CASRVDRGQYNEQFF
abundance: .; v_gene: TRBV2; j_gene: TRBJ1-2; CDR3aa: CASSKQGSSYGYTF
abundance: .; v_gene: TRBV30; j_gene: TRBJ1-1; CDR3aa: CAWSTGGRTEAFF
abundance: few; v_gene: TRBV24-1; j_gene: TRBJ1-4; CDR3aa: CATSGGSNEKLFF
abundance: .; v_gene: TRBV3-1/TRBV3-2; j_gene: TRBJ2-7; CDR3aa: CASSQDPSEQYF
abundance: few; v_gene: TRBV19; j_gene: TRBJ2-6; CDR3aa: CATGAGVLSGANVLTF
abundance: .; v_gene: TRBV28; j_gene: TRBJ2-3; CDR3aa: CASSTKIRDRSTDTQYF
abundance: .; v_gene: TRBV5-1; j_gene: TRBJ1-6; CDR3aa: CASSFAVGLYNSPLHF
abundance: .; v_gene: TRBV7-2; j_gene: TRBJ1-3; CDR3aa: CASSFQGPSGNTIYF
abundance: .; v_gene: TRBV14; j_gene: TRBJ2-5; CDR3aa: CASSQEGQLQETQYF
abundance: .; v_gene: TRBV4-1; j_gene: TRBJ1-1; CDR3aa: CASSQPGDTEAFF
abundance: .; v_gene: TRBV6-1; j_gene: TRBJ1-2; CDR3aa: CASSEAWQGPYGYTF
abundance: .; v_gene: TRBV7-8; j_gene: TRBJ2-7; CDR3aa: CASSVTVRAEQYF
abundance: .; v_gene: TRBV10-3; j_gene: TRBJ1-2; CDR3aa: CAISTSNYGYTF
abundance: .; v_gene: TRBV19; j_gene: TRBJ2-2; CDR3aa: CASSNGQGMTGELFF
abundance: .; v_gene: TRBV18; j_gene: TRBJ1-4; CDR3aa: CASSPRDSTNEKLFF
abundance: .; v_gene: TRBV2; j_gene: TRBJ2-3; CDR3aa: CASSSDRYTDTQYF
abundance: .; v_gene: TRBV11-2; j_gene: TRBJ2-3; CDR3aa: CASSSTTSFIGDTQYF
abundance: .; v_gene: TRBV30; j_gene: TRBJ2-2; CDR3aa: CAWSAILGTGELFF
abundance: .; v_gene: TRBV11-2; j_gene: TRBJ2-7; CDR3aa: CASSWAGGNYEQYF
abundance: few; v_gene: TRBV5-1; j_gene: TRBJ2-1; CDR3aa: CASSWTSGGKYNEQFF
abundance: .; v_gene: TRBV2; j_gene: TRBJ1-2; CDR3aa: CASSAKTGGYGYTF
abundance: few; v_gene: TRBV7-2; j_gene: TRBJ1-2; CDR3aa: CASSQDRGFDHGYTF
abundance: .; v_gene: TRBV12-3/TRBV12-4; j_gene: TRBJ1-2; CDR3aa: CASSGGDNKSYTF
abundance: .; v_gene: TRBV10-1; j_gene: TRBJ2-5; CDR3aa: CASSESPSGGEETQYF
abundance: .; v_gene: TRBV2; j_gene: TRBJ2-2; CDR3aa: CASTKLAGGGTGELFF
abundance: .; v_gene: TRBV7-8; j_gene: TRBJ1-2; CDR3aa: CASSLLGGESGYTF
abundance: few; v_gene: TRBV27; j_gene: TRBJ1-5; CDR3aa: CASSLRGGSNQPQHF
abundance: once; v_gene: TRBV19; j_gene: TRBJ2-1; CDR3aa: CASSMRGPYNEQFF
abundance: .; v_gene: TRBV7-2; j_gene: TRBJ2-3; CDR3aa: CATKGANTDTQYF
abundance: .; v_gene: TRBV27; j_gene: TRBJ2-7; CDR3aa: CASSSRQGIDEQYF
abundance: .; v_gene: TRBV3-1/TRBV3-2; j_gene: TRBJ2-5; CDR3aa: CASSLVDGVIETQYF
abundance: .; v_gene: TRBV5-1; j_gene: TRBJ1-1; CDR3aa: CASSSSGQGLNTEAFF
abundance: .; v_gene: TRBV7-9; j_gene: TRBJ1-4; CDR3aa: CASSFWDSFPNEKLFF
abundance: few; v_gene: TRBV15; j_gene: TRBJ2-2; CDR3aa: CATSPGQGDTGELFF
abundance: few; v_gene: TRBV19; j_gene: TRBJ1-5; CDR3aa: CASSIQGADQPQHF
abundance: .; v_gene: TRBV30; j_gene: TRBJ1-5; CDR3aa: CAWREGGASNQPQHF
abundance: .; v_gene: TRBV7-8; j_gene: TRBJ1-2; CDR3aa: CASSLVPQGGVGGYTF
abundance: .; v_gene: TRBV7-2; j_gene: TRBJ1-2; CDR3aa: CASSPEIQGENGYTF
abundance: .; v_gene: TRBV4-3; j_gene: TRBJ1-2; CDR3aa: CASSPQVNSQGATYGYTF
abundance: .; v_gene: TRBV10-3; j_gene: TRBJ1-1; CDR3aa: CAISDPGRNTEAFF
abundance: .; v_gene: TRBV2; j_gene: TRBJ1-2; CDR3aa: CASQSQGGYGYTF
abundance: .; v_gene: TRBV28; j_gene: TRBJ1-2; CDR3aa: CASSSRRGPWDYGYTF
abundance: .; v_gene: TRBV20-1; j_gene: TRBJ2-5; CDR3aa: CSATPQETQYF
abundance: .; v_gene: TRBV20-1; j_gene: TRBJ2-1; CDR3aa: CSATPGNEQFF
abundance: .; v_gene: TRBV13; j_gene: TRBJ2-7; CDR3aa: CASSAGTGSSYEQYF
abundance: .; v_gene: TRBV12-3/TRBV12-4; j_gene: TRBJ1-2; CDR3aa: CASRPQGDGYTF
abundance: .; v_gene: TRBV7-8; j_gene: TRBJ2-5; CDR3aa: CASSGTSGETQYF
abundance: .; v_gene: TRBV29-1; j_gene: TRBJ1-2; CDR3aa: CSVDPTPNYGYTF
abundance: .; v_gene: TRBV3-1/TRBV3-2; j_gene: TRBJ2-3; CDR3aa: CASSSTGVTDTQYF
abundance: .; v_gene: TRBV7-9; j_gene: TRBJ2-5; CDR3aa: CASSLATSPGTQYF
abundance: .; v_gene: TRBV5-4; j_gene: TRBJ1-3; CDR3aa: CASSSTGAGNTIYF
abundance: .; v_gene: TRBV5-1; j_gene: TRBJ2-1; CDR3aa: CASSLGGALSYNEQFF
abundance: .; v_gene: TRBV4-1; j_gene: TRBJ2-3; CDR3aa: CASSQEAGGLTDTQYF
abundance: .; v_gene: TRBV24-1; j_gene: TRBJ2-5; CDR3aa: CATSEWTGAQETQYF